This is a list of T cell receptor beta chains from one sample in a study of blood T cell repertoires in COVID-19. The table came from immunoSEQ multiplex PCR; TCRdb's copy has only in-frame clones and leaves some out. Here the sample spans about 100,000 clones, 88% being singletons. Input material: peripheral blood. These receptors originate from a woman in her sixties with acute or convalescent COVID-19. The CDR3 runs from the conserved cysteine through the conserved F or W.

TRBV4-1,TRBJ2-3,CASSHSRLAGAPDTQYF
TRBV18,TRBJ1-1,CASSPQGATEAFF
TRBV24-1,TRBJ2-3,CATSAGGGTDTQYF
TRBV20-1,TRBJ1-2,CSASVRGTGHYGYTF
TRBV2,TRBJ1-5,CASTGRGGQPQHF
TRBV12-3/TRBV12-4,TRBJ1-2,CASTRGVSYGYTF
TRBV15,TRBJ2-1,CATSRDGTSGWNEQFF
TRBV6-6,TRBJ1-2,CASSPDSYGYTF
TRBV5-1,TRBJ1-2,CASSGNRGIGGYTF
TRBV5-1,TRBJ2-5,CASSLLVAAQETQYF
TRBV9,TRBJ1-1,CASSARVGTEAFF
TRBV15,TRBJ1-6,CATSRDFLISQGSSYNSPLHF
TRBV23-1,TRBJ2-1,CASTGPGQGLNEQFF
TRBV9,TRBJ2-1,CASSVGLAGVGRRNEQFF
TRBV24-1,TRBJ1-4,CATSDSGQGATNEKLFF
TRBV19,TRBJ1-3,CASSIPGQGPGRGNTIYF
TRBV7-9,TRBJ1-2,CASTPTGANYGYTF
TRBV4-1,TRBJ2-7,CASSRPFVEREAYYEQYF
TRBV3-1/TRBV3-2,TRBJ1-1,CASSQESTGHGASEAFF
TRBV30,TRBJ2-4,CAWSGRVAGGNIQYF
TRBV10-3,TRBJ1-6,CAISDAGADSPLHF
TRBV5-1,TRBJ2-7,CASSHSRRLEQYF
TRBV2,TRBJ1-1,CASSEWRTEAFF
TRBV7-9,TRBJ1-1,CASSSGSSRAFF
TRBV19,TRBJ2-4,CASTLRAGTAQNIQYF
TRBV6-1,TRBJ2-1,CASSALAGGPYNEQFF
TRBV11-3,TRBJ2-3,CASSLVGRDTQYF
TRBV7-3,TRBJ2-2,CASSLGTSAAGELFF
TRBV15,TRBJ2-7,CATSRDPGDLVYEQYF
TRBV10-2,TRBJ2-5,CASSDRDRGYQETQYF
TRBV5-1,TRBJ1-1,CASSFSGENTEAFF
TRBV2,TRBJ1-1,CASRKGQQNTEAFF
TRBV11-3,TRBJ2-2,CASSWSGLNTGELFF
TRBV3-1/TRBV3-2,TRBJ1-1,CASRPGQGGTEAFF
TRBV11-2,TRBJ1-1,CASSKTGGMTEAFF
TRBV19,TRBJ1-1,CASSTITGEAFF
TRBV11-2,TRBJ1-5,CASSLALGGQPQHF
TRBV5-1,TRBJ2-5,CASSLVTSGAQETQYF
TRBV11-3,TRBJ2-3,CASSSRGGATDTQYF
TRBV7-2,TRBJ1-5,CASSPVGGRGNQPQHF
TRBV5-1,TRBJ2-3,CASSPGQGKGADTQYF
TRBV20-1,TRBJ1-2,CSARVASGYTF
TRBV5-1,TRBJ2-3,CASSLLAGSQDTQYF
TRBV15,TRBJ2-1,CATSRLVEQFF
TRBV5-1,TRBJ2-2,CASSPPGSQTGELFF
TRBV18,TRBJ2-5,CASSSDRGQETQYF
TRBV28,TRBJ2-7,CASSLYSSDSYEQYF
TRBV28,TRBJ1-1,CASSFPGRLGAEAFF
TRBV5-1,TRBJ2-1,CASSLGRNSYNEQFF
TRBV11-3,TRBJ2-1,CASSYLGGTYNEQFF
TRBV6-5,TRBJ2-1,CASSYGTSEYNEQFF
TRBV5-1,TRBJ2-1,CASSLAVRGQGEQFF